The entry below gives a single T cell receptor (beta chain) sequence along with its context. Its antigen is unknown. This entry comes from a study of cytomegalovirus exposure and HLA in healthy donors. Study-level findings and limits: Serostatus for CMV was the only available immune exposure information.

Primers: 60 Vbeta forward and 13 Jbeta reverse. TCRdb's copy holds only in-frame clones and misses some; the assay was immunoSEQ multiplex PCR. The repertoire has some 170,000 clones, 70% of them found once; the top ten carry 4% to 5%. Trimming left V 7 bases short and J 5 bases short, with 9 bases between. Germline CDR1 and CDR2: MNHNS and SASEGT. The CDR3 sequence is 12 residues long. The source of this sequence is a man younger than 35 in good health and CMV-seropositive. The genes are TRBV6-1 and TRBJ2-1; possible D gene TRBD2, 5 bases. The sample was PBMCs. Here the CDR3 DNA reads TGTGCCAGCATCCAGCGGAACAATGAGCAGTTCTTC. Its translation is CASIQRNNEQFF.